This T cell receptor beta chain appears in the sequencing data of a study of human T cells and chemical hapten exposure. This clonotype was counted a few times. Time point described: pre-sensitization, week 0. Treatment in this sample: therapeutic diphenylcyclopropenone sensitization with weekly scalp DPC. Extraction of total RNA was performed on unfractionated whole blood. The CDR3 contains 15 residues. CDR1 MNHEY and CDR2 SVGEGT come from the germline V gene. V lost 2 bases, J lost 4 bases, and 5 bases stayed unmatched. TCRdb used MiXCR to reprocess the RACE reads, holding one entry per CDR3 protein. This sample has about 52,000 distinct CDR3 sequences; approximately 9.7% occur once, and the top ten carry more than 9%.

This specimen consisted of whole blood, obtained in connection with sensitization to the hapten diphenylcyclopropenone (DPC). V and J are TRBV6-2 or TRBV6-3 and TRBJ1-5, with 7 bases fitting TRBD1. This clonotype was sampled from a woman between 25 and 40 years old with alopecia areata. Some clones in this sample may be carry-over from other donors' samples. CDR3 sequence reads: CASSYRGTVNQPQHF. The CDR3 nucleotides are TGTGCCAGCAGTTACCGGGGGACAGTAAATCAGCCCCAGCATTTT.